This T cell receptor beta chain is drawn from a study of CD8+ T cells in alopecia areata (dated by TCRdb to about 2018). Broadly, across the study: The treated patients, all with moderate-to-severe alopecia areata, were enrolled in an open-label pilot trial of oral tofacitinib given at 5 to 10 mg twice daily. High-throughput TCRbeta sequencing was used to examine T cell clonal expansion in alopecia areata in both the C3H/HeJ mouse model and human patients. On the human side, TCRbeta sequencing was run on scalp tissue and on sorted CD4+ and CD8+ peripheral blood T cells from healthy controls and from alopecia areata patients with either patchy or totalis/universalis disease. Biopsies were taken from tofacitinib-treated patients at baseline and again at 4 and 24 weeks into treatment, and several of those patients also had a later scalp biopsy. Patients stayed on tofacitinib for 6 to 18 months and then had 6 months of follow-up off drug so that delayed response and recurrence could be assessed. Amplification of TCRbeta CDR3 regions was done by immunoSEQ multiplex PCR using 35 Vbeta forward primers and 13 Jbeta reverse primers. RNA came from the PAXgene miRNA kit for fixed scalp, the miRNeasy kit for PBMCs, and the RNeasy kit for mouse skin. Scalp clonality was compared among normal scalp (n=4), patchy alopecia areata scalp (n=8), and alopecia totalis/universalis scalp (n=8). Broader findings and caveats from the paper: Scalp TCR repertoire analysis is complicated because resident alphabeta T cells in normal human skin are also sequenced, whereas mouse skin is dominated by gammadelta T cells. Lesional scalp, especially in alopecia totalis/universalis, showed higher clonality and more expanded CD8+ clones than normal scalp, suggesting antigenic drive. Shared TCR sequences between patients were less evident than in mice, which may be partly attributable to HLA diversity in the patient population.

V was cut back by 2 bases and J by 10 bases, leaving a gap of 7 bases between them. The cysteine opens and the phenylalanine closes a CDR3 of 11 amino acids. Only the CDR3 region is kept as DNA, spanning 33 bases read in frame from base 1. The germline V gene encodes CDR1 SNHLY and CDR2 FYNNEI. To note about this clone: The antigen this receptor binds is unknown. One base away there is no much larger clone; base qualities are not given.

Receptors were amplified or captured by the immunoSEQ multiplex PCR assay. RNA was extracted from all samples and reverse transcribed into cDNA, which served as template for TCR sequencing. SuperScript III was used to make first-strand cDNA, primed with a 2:1 mix of oligo-dT and random hexamers. A synthetic immune receptor repertoire was used to gauge amplification bias, and whatever bias remained was removed computationally. As for how the authors treated the data: Raw reads were preprocessed to remove errors, and CDR3 was defined by IMGT conventions from the conserved cysteine to phenylalanine. Clonality was computed as 1 minus the Shannon entropy, with the entropy normalized by log2 of the number of productive unique TCRs. Whether each scalp clone was CD4 or CD8 was inferred by checking scalp TCRbeta sequences against the CD4 and CD8 repertoires from sorted blood. TCRdb took over this immuneACCESS table, retaining in-frame rearrangements with V and J assigned. Such tables are incomplete; in checked studies, under half of the missing clones stem from an unresolved V gene, and the remainder is unexplained. D and trimming were read from the DNA, whereas the V and J calls and clone size are those reported in that table. The table for this sample lists hundreds of thousands of clones; around 67% of them were counted only once. The ten largest clones take up approximately 1.2% of the sample.

The time point label on this specimen signifies: baseline before oral tofacitinib. From alopecia areata patients, peripheral blood was collected along with lesional scalp punch biopsies. PBMCs were separated by density centrifugation and stained for CD3, CD4 and CD8, after which CD4+ and CD8+ T cells were sorted on a FACSAria. The clonotype was recovered from a human donor with alopecia areata. The rearrangement joined TRBV2 to TRBJ2-3; a tentative D call is TRBD2 (5 bases match). The specimen comprised CD4+ T cells sorted from blood, sampled at week 0. The CDR3 region has the sequence CASSESGAQYF. In nucleotides, the sequence is TGTGCCAGCAGTGAATCCGGGGCGCAGTATTTT. The CDR3 plus the reference TRBV2 and TRBJ2-3 genes for the other parts give the full variable domain: EPEVTQTPSHQVTQMGQEVILRCVPISNHLYFYWYRQILGQKVEFLVSFYNNEISEKSEIFDDQFSVERPDGSNFTLKIRSTKLEDSAMYFCASSESGAQYFGPGTRLTVL.